This T cell receptor beta chain was retrieved from a study of early T cells in non-severe SARS-CoV-2 infection. Study at large: Bulk RNA taken from unsorted whole blood was sequenced, leaving chains unpaired.

The study's findings and limits: Anti-spike CD8 responses were favored by VDJdb matching, which missed private and CD4 specificities.

This CDR3 region has 16 residues. Germline CDR1 MDHEN, CDR2 SYDVKM. With 2 bases removed from V and 5 bases from J, the gap between germline ends came to 15 bases. Researchers tagged individual cDNA molecules with unique molecular identifiers. MiXCR was run by TCRdb on the 5' RACE reads, yielding one entry per CDR3 protein. The data hold around 98,000 distinct CDR3 sequences, with about 11% observed a single time. This clonotype was seen only a few times. Its antigen is still unknown. This rearrangement joins TRBV28 to TRBJ1-4, with a weak D call TRBD1 (6 bases). The material sequenced was whole blood. The receptor was isolated from an adult who was a healthcare worker with PCR-confirmed SARS-CoV-2 infection or an uninfected control (not recorded which). CDR3 protein: CASSLPGGGRNEKLFF. The CDR3 DNA reads TGTGCCAGCAGTTTACCGGGCGGGGGCCGAAATGAAAAACTGTTTTTT.